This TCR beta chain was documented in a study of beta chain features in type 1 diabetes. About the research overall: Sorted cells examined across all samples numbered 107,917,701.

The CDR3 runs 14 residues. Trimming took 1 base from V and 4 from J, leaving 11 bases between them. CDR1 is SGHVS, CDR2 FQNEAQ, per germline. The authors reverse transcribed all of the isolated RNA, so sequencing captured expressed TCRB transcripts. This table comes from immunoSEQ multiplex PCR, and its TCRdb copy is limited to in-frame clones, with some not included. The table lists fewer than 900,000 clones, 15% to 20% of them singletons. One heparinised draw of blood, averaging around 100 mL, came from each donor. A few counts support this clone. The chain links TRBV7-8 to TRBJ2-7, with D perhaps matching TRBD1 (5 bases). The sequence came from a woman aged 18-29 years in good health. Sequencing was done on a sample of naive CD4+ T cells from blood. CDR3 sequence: CASSLGRQSYEQYF. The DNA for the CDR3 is TGTGCCAGCAGCTTAGGTCGACAGAGTTACGAGCAGTACTTC. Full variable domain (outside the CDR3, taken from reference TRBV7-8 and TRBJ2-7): GAGVSQSPRYKVAKRGQDVALRCDPISGHVSLFWYQQALGQGPEFLTYFQNEAQLDKSGLPSDRFFAERPEGSVSTLKIQRTQQEDSAVYLCASSLGRQSYEQYFGPGTRLTVT.